The 27 T cell receptor beta chains presented below share a single source sample, sequenced in a study of beta chain features in type 1 diabetes. Investigators reverse transcribed all isolated RNA, so they sequenced expressed TCRB transcripts. TCRdb's table, derived via immunoSEQ multiplex PCR, lists solely in-frame clones and lacks some. The sample records hundreds of thousands of clones, roughly a sixth being singletons. Material: naive CD4+ T cells from blood. The receptors were gathered from a woman aged 18-29 years in good health.

This clone was seen only a few times. The chain has TRBV9 and TRBJ2-2; no clear D gene. This CDR3 is 16 amino acids long. CDR1 is SGDLS, CDR2 YYNGEE, per germline. Deletions cut 0 bases from V and 4 bases from J, with 13 bases between. CDR3 region: CASSVVSRPGTGELFF. The CDR3 DNA reads as TGTGCCAGCAGCGTAGTAAGTAGACCCGGCACCGGGGAGCTGTTTTTT.

V usage is TRBV9 and J usage is TRBJ2-2; TRBD1 agrees at 9 bases. The junction had 12 bases not matched to a gene; V was cut back by 2 bases and J by 1 base. This CDR3 comprises 19 residues. The V gene's germline CDR1 is SGDLS and CDR2 YYNGEE. The CDR3 DNA reads as TGTGCCAGCAGCGTCTTGGACCGCAGGACAGGGGAGAACACCGGGGAGCTGTTTTTT. Translated: CASSVLDRRTGENTGELFF.

This chain links TRBV18 with TRBJ2-3; no clear D. From germline, CDR1 is KGHSH and CDR2 LQKENI. The CDR3 totals 14 residues. The ends were cut back, 2 bases at V and 0 bases at J, with 6 bases in the middle. CDR3 in DNA: TGTGCCAGCTCACCAGTAGGCAGCACAGATACGCAGTATTTT. Translation gives CASSPVGSTDTQYF.

The CDR3 loop reads CASQGQGYNEQFF. The CDR3 coding sequence is TGTGCCAGTCAGGGACAGGGATACAATGAGCAGTTCTTC. The chain couples TRBV2 to TRBJ2-1, with 9 nucleotides matching TRBD1. This CDR3 contains 13 residues. Per germline, CDR1 SNHLY and CDR2 FYNNEI. Unmatched junction bases numbered 4, after V lost 9 bases and J lost 4 bases.

This chain connects TRBV28 to TRBJ2-7; 7 nucleotides match TRBD2. The V gene's germline CDR1 is MDHEN and CDR2 SYDVKM. This CDR3 comprises 13 residues. The junction had 7 bases not matched to a gene; V was cut back by 6 bases and J by 5 bases. CDR3 loop: CASSWDYINEQYF. The CDR3 nucleotides are TGTGCCAGCAGCTGGGACTACATAAACGAGCAGTACTTC.

The chain is built from TRBV10-3 and TRBJ2-1; no clear D gene. Germline-derived CDR1 and CDR2 are ENHRY and SYGVKD. The CDR3 spans 14 residues. V was pared by 10 bases and J by 6 bases, with 19 bases between. The CDR3 spells CATGRLEQVNEQFF. The CDR3 DNA follows: TGTGCCACCGGTCGGCTAGAACAAGTCAATGAGCAGTTCTTC.

This clone was seen only a few times. J is TRBJ2-1 and V is TRBV5-1; either TRBD1 or TRBD2 may supply D (5 bases each). CDR3 length: 17 residues. With 2 bases removed from V and 0 bases from J, the gap between germline ends came to 15 bases. Per germline, CDR1 SGHRS and CDR2 YFSETQ. The chain's CDR3 is CASSFLPGRSSYNEQFF. The CDR3 region has the DNA TGCGCCAGCAGCTTTCTACCGGGACGGAGCTCCTACAATGAGCAGTTCTTC.

The chain has TRBV19 and TRBJ1-2, with D perhaps TRBD1 (6 bases). The V end lost 6 bases, the J end lost 5 bases, and 19 bases lay between the germline ends. The CDR3 loop spans 15 amino acids. CDR1 is LNHDA, CDR2 SQIVND, per germline (reference sequence). This CDR3 reads CASRINRDGQYGYTF. As DNA, the CDR3 is TGTGCCAGTAGAATCAACAGGGACGGGCAGTATGGCTACACCTTC.

This clone was found a few times. The rearrangement links TRBV7-2 to TRBJ2-3; 7 positions agree with TRBD2. CDR3 length: 16 residues. Germline V CDR1 and CDR2: SGHTA, FQGNSA. After removal of 5 bases from V and 2 bases from J, the junction contained 10 bases not matched to a gene. The CDR3 region has the DNA TGTGCCAGCAGCACCCCCGGGACTACGATCACAGATACGCAGTATTTT. It is translated as CASSTPGTTITDTQYF.

This clone was counted a few times. The rearrangement uses TRBV18 and TRBJ1-3, with 8 bases aligning to TRBD1. Germline CDR1 reads KGHSH; CDR2 reads LQKENI. The CDR3 has 17 amino acids. V gave up 4 bases and J gave up 0 bases; unmatched junction bases: 8. The CDR3 here is CASSRGTGRTSGNTIYF. The CDR3 DNA is TGTGCCAGCTCACGGGGGACAGGACGGACCTCTGGAAACACCATATATTTT.

The sample holds a few counts of this clone. The rearrangement uses TRBV19 and TRBJ2-2; tentatively, D is TRBD1 or TRBD2 (6 bases each). The V gene's germline CDR1 is LNHDA and CDR2 SQIVND (reference sequence). CDR3 length: 15 amino acids. Trimming shortened V by 4 bases and J by 5 bases, and 14 bases separated the two germline ends. The CDR3: CASSRPGAGTGELFF. CDR3 DNA: TGTGCCAGTAGTAGGCCGGGGGCCGGGACCGGGGAGCTGTTTTTT.

This rearrangement joins TRBV4-1 to TRBJ2-3, with D uncertain. The CDR3 has 13 residues. CDR1 MGHRA and CDR2 YSYEKL come from the germline V gene. Between the trimmed V and J ends, which lost 5 bases and 8 bases, there was a span of 14 bases. The CDR3 DNA follows: TGCGCCAGCAGCGGCCAGAGAGCCGTTACGCAGTATTTT. Encoded protein: CASSGQRAVTQYF.

The table lists this clone with a few counts. The chain has TRBV4-3 and TRBJ1-2; 7 positions match TRBD1. V was pared by 2 bases and J by 2 bases, with 2 bases of the junction left unmatched. CDR1 and CDR2 from the germline V gene are LGHNA and YSLEER. CDR3 length: 14 amino acids. The CDR3 sequence: CASSQPGQNYGYTF. CDR3 DNA: TGCGCCAGCAGCCAACCGGGACAGAACTATGGCTACACCTTC.

The chain couples TRBV11-2 to TRBJ2-3; 11 bases are shared with TRBD2. Trimming at V came to 6 bases and at J to 6 bases, leaving 8 bases not matched to a gene. CDR3 length: 15 residues. The germline CDR1 and CDR2 sequences are SGHAT and FQNNGV. Here the CDR3 DNA reads TGTGCCAGCAGACGACCCGGGACTAGCGGCGATACGCAGTATTTT. Translation gives CASRRPGTSGDTQYF.

Here the CDR3 reads CASRPCSVQAGGCYEQYF. For the CDR3, the DNA is TGTGCAAGTCGCCCCTGTTCGGTCCAGGCGGGAGGGTGTTACGAGCAGTACTTC. The chain links TRBV12-2 to TRBJ2-7; TRBD2, as called in the table, went unchecked against the DNA. TRBV12-2 is assigned pseudogene status. The CDR3 is made up of 18 amino acids.

In regard to this clone: Other DNA sequences from this sample encode an identical CDR3 as well. The J gene is TRBJ1-5, the V gene TRBV7-9; D remains unclear. CDR1 is SEHNR and CDR2 is FQNEAQ in the germline V gene (reference sequence). CDR3 length: 13 residues. With 4 bases removed from V and 4 bases from J, the gap between germline ends came to 8 bases. CDR3: CASSSGGNQPQHF. The CDR3 nucleotides read TGTGCCAGCAGCTCTGGAGGGAATCAGCCCCAGCATTTT. Supplemented by reference TRBV7-9 and TRBJ1-5, the full variable domain reads DTGVSQNPRHKITKRGQNVTFRCDPISEHNRLYWYRQTLGQGPEFLTYFQNEAQLEKSRLLSDRFSAERPKGSFSTLEIQRTEQGDSAMYLCASSSGGNQPQHFGDGTRLSIL.

Only a few counts were recorded for this clone. V is TRBV9 and J is TRBJ2-3, with D hard to call. V was cut by 1 base and J by 1 base, with 10 bases left in between. CDR3 length equals 15 residues. Germline V gene sequence: CDR1 SGDLS, CDR2 YYNGEE. CDR3 DNA: TGTGCCAGCAGCGTATCCCAGTGGGGCACAGATACGCAGTATTTT. Its protein is CASSVSQWGTDTQYF.

The V and J genes are TRBV19 and TRBJ2-1; 10 positions match TRBD2. Germline-derived CDR1 and CDR2 are LNHDA and SQIVND (reference sequence). This CDR3 contains 14 residues. J was trimmed by 4 bases and V by 8 bases; bases with no gene match: 5. The CDR3 DNA reads TGTGCCAGTGCCGCTAGCGGGAGATACAATGAGCAGTTCTTC. Translated, it gives CASAASGRYNEQFF.

The chain combines TRBV25-1 with TRBJ1-5; D uncertain. CDR1 and CDR2 (germline): MGHDK, SYGVNS. CDR3 length: 14 amino acids. Deletions cut 3 bases from V and 5 bases from J, with 11 bases between. The CDR3 DNA sequence: TGTGCCAGCAGTGAGTCAGTGGATGATCAGCCCCAGCATTTT. This sequence encodes CASSESVDDQPQHF.

The J gene is TRBJ2-7, the V gene TRBV5-1; D not resolved. The CDR3 length is 12 residues. Germline V gene sequence: CDR1 SGHRS, CDR2 YFSETQ. The ends were cut back, 1 base at V and 4 bases at J, with 6 bases in the middle. The CDR3 loop is CASSLNQYEQYF. The CDR3 region has the DNA TGCGCCAGCAGCTTGAATCAGTACGAGCAGTACTTC.

V usage is TRBV10-1 and J usage is TRBJ2-1; TRBD1 might be the D (5 bases). The germline V gene encodes CDR1 WNHNN and CDR2 SYGVQD (reference sequence). The V and J ends lost 0 bases and 8 bases respectively, with 17 bases between them. CDR3 length: 16 residues. CDR3 in amino acids: CASSESRTTGLHEQFF. CDR3 in DNA: TGCGCCAGCAGTGAGTCGCGGACAACCGGGCTCCATGAGCAGTTCTTC.

This clone was seen more than once but under ten times. CDR3: CASSLFTSGSTDTQYF. As DNA, the CDR3 is TGTGCCAGCAGCTTGTTTACTAGCGGGAGCACAGATACGCAGTATTTT. The V gene is TRBV5-4, the J gene TRBJ2-3; 9 bases are shared with TRBD2. CDR1 is SGHNT and CDR2 is YYREEE in the germline V gene (reference sequence). V shed 1 base and J 0 bases; nucleotides not matched to a gene: 3. The CDR3 spans 16 residues.

The chain combines TRBV6-5 with TRBJ2-3, with no clear D. The CDR3 totals 16 residues. CDR1 and CDR2 (germline): MNHEY, SVGAGI. V lost 0 bases and J lost 0, with 10 bases in between. CDR3 coding DNA: TGTGCCAGCAGTTACTCGTCTACAGCTAGCACAGATACGCAGTATTTT. Its protein is CASSYSSTASTDTQYF.

This chain uses TRBV5-1 with TRBJ2-3; 9 bases agree with TRBD2. V gave up 4 bases and J gave up 3 bases; unmatched junction bases: 9. Germline CDR1 is SGHRS and CDR2 is YFSETQ. The CDR3 consists of 16 residues. CDR3 sequence (DNA): TGCGCCAGCAGCGTGGGGACGCGGGAGGGGACAGATACGCAGTATTTT. This gives the protein CASSVGTREGTDTQYF. The full variable domain, in which reference TRBV5-1 and TRBJ2-3 provide the parts outside the CDR3, is KAGVTQTPRYLIKTRGQQVTLSCSPISGHRSVSWYQQTPGQGLQFLFEYFSETQRNKGNFPGRFSGRQFSNSRSEMNVSTLELGDSALYLCASSVGTREGTDTQYFGPGTRLTVL.

This chain joins TRBV27 and TRBJ2-1; D is ambiguous. Germline CDR1 reads MNHEY; CDR2 reads SMNVEV (reference sequence). The CDR3 is 14 amino acids. V lost 3 bases and J lost 4, with 10 bases in between. CDR3 DNA: TGTGCCAGCAGTTTCGACCTACAATACAATGAGCAGTTCTTC. Translation gives CASSFDLQYNEQFF.

The CDR3 coding sequence is TGTGCCAGTAGTAAGGCCCCCTCTGGATCGGCGGGAGGTTACAATGAGCAGTTCTTC. It specifies CASSKAPSGSAGGYNEQFF. The V call is TRBV19, the J call TRBJ2-1; 8 positions agree with TRBD2. The V gene end was trimmed by 4 bases and the J gene end by 4 bases; junction bases not matched to a gene: 18. The length of the CDR3 is 19 residues. Germline V lookup: CDR1 LNHDA, CDR2 SQIVND (reference sequence).

This chain connects TRBV6-5 to TRBJ2-7, with TRBD2 matching over 14 bases. The CDR3 is 16 amino acids. Germline-derived CDR1 and CDR2 are MNHEY and SVGAGI. V shed 2 bases and J 6 bases; nucleotides not matched to a gene: 6. The CDR3, as DNA: TGTGCCAGCAGTTACGCCGGGACTAGCGGGAGAGGCGAGCAGTACTTC. Protein: CASSYAGTSGRGEQYF.